The 18 T cell receptor beta chains below were found in one sample sequenced in a study of brain T cells in children with intractable seizures. Some clones are missing from TCRdb's copy, which holds only in-frame ones; the method was immunoSEQ multiplex PCR. Of around 44,000 clones detected, 80% to 95% appear once; the ten largest clones hold 6.3%. The input for sequencing was peripheral blood, taken at surgery. These receptors were obtained from a girl aged 2 to 9 with tuberous sclerosis and intractable seizures.

This chain links TRBV5-6 with TRBJ2-5; TRBD2 aligns across 9 bases. The germline V gene encodes CDR1 SGHDT and CDR2 YYEEEE. The V gene end was trimmed by 2 bases and the J gene end by 5 bases; junction bases not matched to a gene: 4. This CDR3 comprises 14 residues. CDR3 DNA sequence: TGTGCCAGCAGCTTAGCGGGGGGAGAGGAGACCCAGTACTTC. Encoded protein: CASSLAGGEETQYF.

V gene TRBV7-8 combines with J gene TRBJ1-5, with a tentative D call TRBD1 (6 bases). Trimming left V 6 bases short and J 2 bases short, with 17 bases between. This CDR3 comprises 16 residues. CDR1 and CDR2 from the germline V gene are SGHVS and FQNEAQ. CDR3 sequence: CASSQSTGPRNQPQHF. Here the CDR3 DNA reads TGTGCCAGCAGTCAATCGACAGGTCCTCGCAATCAGCCCCAGCATTTT.

V and J are TRBV7-3 and TRBJ2-2; TRBD1 agrees at 8 bases. V dropped 5 bases and J dropped 0; count of bases not matched to a gene: 2. In germline, CDR1 is SGHTA, CDR2 FQGTGA. The CDR3 runs 15 residues. CDR3 in DNA: TGTGCCAGCAGCCTGACAGGGGCGAACACCGGGGAGCTGTTTTTT. Its protein is CASSLTGANTGELFF.

This clone was counted only a few times. The genes are TRBV4-2 and TRBJ2-5; D call uncertain. The germline V gene has CDR1 LGHNA and CDR2 YNFKEQ. The length of the CDR3 is 16 residues. V shed 0 bases and J shed 0 bases, with 11 bases lying between them. CDR3 bases: TGTGCCAGCAGCCAAGATTGGTGGACGCACCAAGAGACCCAGTACTTC. This translates into CASSQDWWTHQETQYF.

The chain employs TRBV5-8 and TRBJ2-4, with 8 bases that match TRBD1. V shed 4 bases, J shed 8 bases, and the junction held 11 bases outside the gene matches. Germline-derived CDR1 and CDR2 are SGHTS and YDEGEE. The CDR3 has 15 amino acids. The CDR3 loop reads CASSHRQGIRDIQYF. Here the CDR3 DNA reads TGTGCCAGCAGCCACCGACAGGGGATTCGAGACATTCAGTACTTC.

A note on this clone: One end of the junction varies from germline; a read error may be responsible. The chain employs TRBV3-1 (or the pseudogene TRBV3-2) and TRBJ2-3; D gene ambiguous. From germline, CDR1 is LGHDT and CDR2 YNNKEL (reference sequence). The CDR3 sequence is 12 residues long. The CDR3 spells CASSRDGLLVDF. The CDR3 DNA follows: TGTGCCAGCAGCCGAGATGGGCTTTTGGTGGATTTT.

The chain joins TRBV4-2 to TRBJ1-6, with 8 bases that match TRBD1. The CDR3 length is 16 residues. CDR1 and CDR2 from the germline V gene are LGHNA and YNFKEQ. Losses at the gene ends were 0 bases for V and 8 bases for J; bases not matched to a gene: 6. CDR3 sequence (DNA): TGTGCCAGCAGCCAAGAGGGGGACAGGCTTGATTCACCCCTCCACTTT. Its translation is CASSQEGDRLDSPLHF.

The chain joins TRBV9 to TRBJ1-3, with TRBD1 matching 8 bases. The trim removed 3 bases at V and 0 bases at J, leaving 2 bases unmatched. The CDR3 consists of 15 residues. CDR1 and CDR2 (germline): SGDLS, YYNGEE. CDR3: CASSAGQGSGNTIYF. The CDR3 DNA reads as TGTGCCAGCAGCGCTGGACAGGGCTCTGGAAACACCATATATTTT. The variable domain in full, completed from reference TRBV9 and TRBJ1-3, reads DSGVTQTPKHLITATGQRVTLRCSPRSGDLSVYWYQQSLDQGLQFLIQYYNGEERAKGNILERFSAQQFPDLHSELNLSSLELGDSALYFCASSAGQGSGNTIYFGEGSWLTVV.

The chain links TRBV6-4 to TRBJ1-1; a possible D gene is TRBD1 (5 bases). Trimming cost V 6 bases and J 5 bases, with 7 bases left between them. There are 11 residues in the CDR3. The germline CDR1 and CDR2 sequences are MRHNA and SNTAGT. The CDR3 nucleotides are TGTGCCAGCAGGGAGGGGACTGAAGCTTTCTTT. Its translation: CASREGTEAFF.

The CDR3 reads CASSQDGTGVYNEQFF. CDR3 sequence (DNA): TGTGCCAGCAGCCAAGATGGGACAGGGGTATACAATGAGCAGTTCTTC. The chain couples TRBV3-1 (or the pseudogene TRBV3-2) to TRBJ2-1; TRBD1 aligns across 10 bases. The CDR3 totals 16 residues. With V trimmed by 0 bases and J by 4 bases, 3 bases remained unmatched. Per germline, CDR1 LGHDT and CDR2 YNNKEL (reference sequence).

The count of this clone is one. This rearrangement joins TRBV9 to TRBJ2-1, with 9 bases lining up with TRBD2. The CDR3 contains 15 residues. From germline, CDR1 is SGDLS and CDR2 YYNGEE. Germline trimming cut 3 bases from V and 8 bases from J; bases unmatched to any gene: 9. CDR3 coding DNA: TGTGCCAGCAGCGAGGACCCACTAGCGGGCTATGAGCAGTTCTTC. Amino acids: CASSEDPLAGYEQFF.

The chain links TRBV5-1 to TRBJ1-3; TRBD1 is a possible D gene (5 bases). V shed 1 base and J shed 0 bases, with 14 bases lying between them. The CDR3 extends over 17 amino acids. In germline, CDR1 is SGHRS, CDR2 YFSETQ. The DNA of the CDR3 is TGCGCCAGCAGCTTGTTCACGGAGGGGCGCTCTGGAAACACCATATATTTT. Amino acids: CASSLFTEGRSGNTIYF.

The chain links TRBV10-2 to TRBJ1-1; no reliable D call. The V end lost 2 bases, the J end lost 0 bases, and 13 bases lay between the germline ends. The CDR3 runs to 16 residues. The germline CDR1 and CDR2 sequences are WSHSY and SAAADI. The DNA for the CDR3 is TGCGCCAGCAGTGAGGGTACTTGGTACATGAACACTGAAGCTTTCTTT. It specifies CASSEGTWYMNTEAFF.

This sequence joins TRBV27 and TRBJ1-5, with 9 bases identical to TRBD1. Germline CDR1 is MNHEY and CDR2 is SMNVEV (reference sequence). V trimming: 5 bases; J trimming: 1 base; junction bases outside the gene matches: 3. This CDR3 is built from 15 residues. The CDR3, as DNA: TGTGCCAGCAGTCGGACAGGGGAAAGCAATCAGCCCCAGCATTTT. Translating it yields CASSRTGESNQPQHF.

The rearrangement uses TRBV30 and TRBJ1-3; no firm D call. The CDR3 extends over 15 amino acids. V was clipped by 4 bases and J by 0 bases, with 13 bases between them. Germline V gene sequence: CDR1 GTSNPN, CDR2 SVGIG (reference sequence). This CDR3 is CAWTISGVSGNTIYF. The CDR3 nucleotides are TGTGCCTGGACTATCAGTGGGGTCTCTGGAAACACCATATATTTT.

The chain combines TRBV6-5 with TRBJ1-5, with D possibly matching TRBD1 (5 bases). This CDR3 is 15 amino acids long. The germline V and J ends were trimmed by 7 bases and 4 bases, with 17 bases remaining between them. Looked up from germline, CDR1 is MNHEY and CDR2 is SVGAGI. CDR3: CASMGDRQINQPQHF. CDR3 DNA: TGTGCCAGCATGGGGGATCGACAGATTAATCAGCCCCAGCATTTT.

J is TRBJ1-5 and V is TRBV24-1; TRBD1 matches 9 bases. The CDR3 runs 14 residues. J lost 2 bases, V lost 6 bases, and 1 base had no gene match. The germline V gene has CDR1 KGHDR and CDR2 SFDVKD. The CDR3 is CATSWDRGNQPQHF. The CDR3 region has the DNA TGTGCCACCAGTTGGGACAGGGGCAATCAGCCCCAGCATTTT.

J is TRBJ2-7 and V is TRBV5-1; D unclear. Trimming stripped 1 base from V and 5 bases from J, with 22 bases between. This CDR3 spans 17 amino acids. Per the germline V gene, CDR1 is SGHRS and CDR2 is YFSETQ. As DNA, the CDR3 is TGCGCCAGCAGCTTGACCCGGACGGTTCCCAGAGGTGACGAGCAGTACGTC. It encodes CASSLTRTVPRGDEQYV.